A single sample is the source of the 10 T cell receptor beta chains below, sequenced in a study of T cell repertoires in cytomegalovirus infection. MiXCR, applied by TCRdb to the reads, yields one record per CDR3 protein. The sample lists a few hundred thousand distinct CDR3 sequences, roughly a sixth occurring once. The specimen was PBMCs. The receptors come from a human donor in good health (CMV status not recorded). Some clones in this sample may be carry-over from other donors' samples.

This clonotype has more than one count but fewer than ten. One junction end disagrees with the germline gene, perhaps due to a read error. Here the CDR3 DNA reads TGTGCCAGCAGCTCCTTACTGCAGCATCACTTC. It yields the protein CASSSLLQHHF. This chain uses TRBV7-9 with TRBJ2-5, with unresolved D. Per the germline V gene, CDR1 is SEHNR and CDR2 is FQNEAQ (reference sequence). This CDR3 has 11 residues.

About this clonotype: A much more abundant neighbour one base away suggests this may be a read error. The chain combines TRBV7-2 with TRBJ1-1; D is undetermined. The V gene lost 1 base and the J gene lost 5 bases, with 14 bases spanning the gap. Germline-derived CDR1 and CDR2 are SGHTA and FQGNSA. There are 15 residues in the CDR3. This CDR3 is CASSLVGGEGTEAFF. CDR3 sequence (DNA): TGTGCCAGCAGCTTAGTTGGCGGTGAGGGAACTGAAGCTTTCTTT.

This clonotype was observed a handful of times. The V gene is TRBV9, the J gene TRBJ1-1; no clear D. The CDR3 is 13 residues long. Germline CDR1 and CDR2: SGDLS and YYNGEE. V shed 0 bases and J shed 0 bases, with 3 bases lying between them. The CDR3 region is CASSVAVNTEAFF. The CDR3 DNA sequence: TGTGCCAGCAGCGTAGCCGTGAACACTGAAGCTTTCTTT.

Many counts were recorded for this clonotype. This chain joins TRBV11-1 and TRBJ1-2, with D possibly matching TRBD1 (5 bases). V was cut by 4 bases and J by 5 bases, with 14 bases left in between. CDR3 length equals 14 residues. Germline CDR1 reads SGHAT; CDR2 reads FQDESV (reference sequence). CDR3 region: CASSYKGTAYGYTF. The CDR3 DNA reads TGTGCCAGCAGCTACAAAGGGACCGCTTATGGCTACACCTTC. Full variable domain (missing parts from reference TRBV11-1 and TRBJ1-2): EAEVAQSPRYKITEKSQAVAFWCDPISGHATLYWYRQILGQGPELLVQFQDESVVDDSQLPKDRFSAERLKGVDSTLKIQPAELGDSAMYLCASSYKGTAYGYTFGSGTRLTVV.

Worth noting for this clonotype: Given a much more abundant clone one base away, this may be a read error. The chain joins TRBV12-3 or TRBV12-4 to TRBJ1-6; D remains ambiguous. With 1 base removed from V and 5 bases from J, the gap between germline ends came to 9 bases. CDR3 length equals 15 residues. Written as DNA, the CDR3 is TGTGCCAGCAGTTTAGATCCGAGTAATAATTCACCCCTCCACTTT. It specifies CASSLDPSNNSPLHF.

The chain recombines TRBV25-1 with TRBJ2-2, with 9 bases aligning to TRBD1. CDR3 length: 17 amino acids. Germline lookup yields CDR1 MGHDK and CDR2 SYGVNS. V shed 8 bases, J shed 1 base, and the junction held 11 bases outside the gene matches. CDR3 protein: CASGARLGQGNTGELFF. DNA for the CDR3: TGTGCCAGCGGAGCCCGGTTGGGACAGGGGAACACCGGGGAGCTGTTTTTT.

This clonotype was seen many times. In nucleotides, the CDR3 is TGCAGTGCTAGAGATTTAAAACGCGGAGAAGGGGTCTACGAGCAGTACTTC. Amino acids: CSARDLKRGEGVYEQYF. The chain joins TRBV20-1 to TRBJ2-7, with a tentative D call TRBD1 (5 bases). From germline, CDR1 is DFQATT and CDR2 SNEGSKA (reference sequence). The CDR3 contains 17 residues. With 0 bases removed from V and 3 bases from J, the gap between germline ends came to 21 bases.

The rearrangement joins TRBV7-6 to TRBJ2-2; 13 bases map to TRBD2. The CDR3 length is 19 residues. The V segment lost 4 bases and the J segment 3 bases; nucleotides outside the gene matches: 11. Looked up from germline, CDR1 is SGHVS and CDR2 is FNYEAQ. The CDR3 protein is CASSSEWGLAGPHTGELFF. CDR3 DNA sequence: TGTGCCAGCAGCTCCGAGTGGGGACTAGCGGGGCCCCACACCGGGGAGCTGTTTTTT.

About this clonotype itself: At one end the junction does not follow the germline gene, possibly because of a read error. This chain connects TRBV6-6 to TRBJ2-2; 7 bases fit TRBD1. Germline CDR1 and CDR2: MNHNY and SVGAGI (reference sequence). The CDR3 spans 15 residues. The CDR3 nucleotides are TGTGCCAGCAGTACTAGACAGGGTTACACCGGGGAGCTGCTTTTT. Encoded protein: CASSTRQGYTGELLF.

This clonotype was detected only a few times. CDR3 DNA: TGTGCCACCAGTGATCCGGGACAGGGGATGGGGGAGCAGTACTTC. Translation: CATSDPGQGMGEQYF. This chain links TRBV24-1 with TRBJ2-7, with TRBD1 matching 10 bases. Germline CDR1 KGHDR, CDR2 SFDVKD. V was pared by 3 bases and J by 7 bases, with 8 bases of the junction left unmatched. The CDR3 is made up of 15 amino acids.